This T cell receptor (beta chain) was captured in a study of cytomegalovirus exposure and HLA in healthy donors (dated by TCRdb to the late 2010s). About the study as a whole: An earlier analysis of approximately 640 of the donors reported approximately 270 Gb of sequence data and roughly 110 million unique TCR beta sequences from 150 million to 200 million T cells. Roughly 300 gigabases of sequencing data and approximately 92 million unique TCR sequences made up an early release that covered over 550 HLA-typed donors. Of the roughly 400 genotyped donors, 65% to 90% were placed in the genetic ancestry cluster associated with self-reported Caucasian donors. The study was designed to test whether signatures of past pathogen exposure could be identified by cataloging public T cell receptors. The T cell repertoires of under 700 subjects were profiled by immunosequencing and related to cytomegalovirus serostatus. A separate validation cohort of approximately 130 different subjects was used in addition to the approximately 700-subject first cohort. High-throughput TCR immunosequencing, statistical association of individual TCRs with disease status, and machine learning were combined to predict cytomegalovirus infection status. To study patterns of TCR occurrence, a later analysis re-analyzed previously published TCR beta repertoires from under 750 donors and added high-resolution HLA genotyping. The later analysis used no new phenotypic data to find candidate immune exposures, relying instead on TCR beta sequences and their occurrence across donors. An earlier analysis of nearly 600 of the donors applied high-throughput TCR beta sequencing to assess whether each TCR beta V gene segment acted as functional or pseudogenic. Donor age, sex, ethnicity and CMV serostatus were compiled alongside the repertoire data. Genome-wide SNP genotypes for about three fifths of the roughly 670 donors were used in a later genetic analysis, which treated that subset as a discovery cohort. Every discovery cohort repertoire had been produced on one sequencing platform. Both class I and class II loci were covered by HLA typing, at four-digit resolution. Typing coverage differed by locus: A, B, C, DRB1 and DQB1 were typed in roughly 620-630 donors, DQA1 in 500 to 550, DPA1 in around 610, and DPB1 in about 450. Four to six DR-DQ haplotypes were handled as single units for association and clustering, since linkage in the cohort was strong. On average, roughly 250,000 unique TCR beta nucleotide sequences were sequenced per donor among about 400 genotyped donors of the cohort, with roughly 20% of those sequences being non-productive.

Beyond this particular receptor, the publication reports: A later analysis found that TCR association rates varied across HLA loci, with DRB1 alleles showing the most associated TCRs and HLA-C alleles the fewest. A few of the identified cytomegalovirus-associated TCR beta chains were confirmed in vitro to be specific for cytomegalovirus antigens. At a false discovery rate of 0.05, a later analysis linked about 17,000 TCR beta sequences to specific HLA alleles. For the cohort, immune exposure information was limited to CMV serostatus. The classifier was reported to diagnose cytomegalovirus status with high specificity and sensitivity in both the original and validation cohorts. Roughly uniform sequencing depth across donors was assumed in presence/absence analyses, although this assumption may not hold. Most TCR sequences were observed very rarely across donors, whereas some public TCRs were present in many individuals. Because HLA typing was unavailable for some donors at each locus, only the typed subset was used in association tests. Because the 87-base-pair reads could not distinguish some IMGT-functional V segments, including TRBV6-2 and TRBV6-3, those segments were excluded. An earlier analysis of several hundred of the donors showed that most TCR beta V segments appeared in productive rearrangements either about 90% or about 30% of the time, which broadly matched IMGT annotations. In a later analysis, HLA-associated TCR beta chains were found to be more clonally expanded and to have lower generation probabilities than equally common non-associated chains. Strong co-occurrence of HLA alleles, especially DR and DQ, made assigning TCR associations to individual alleles difficult. It was suggested by the authors that the approach could potentially be generalized to other disease states and immunological phenotypes. In the study, around 150 TCR beta chains were listed as associated with cytomegalovirus. According to a later analysis, most CMV-associated TCR beta chains appeared to be HLA-restricted, and the HLA associations seemed to be driven largely by CMV exposure. According to a later genetic analysis, donors in an Asian-associated ancestry cluster had fewer N-insertions in productive TCRs than the approximately 650-donor mean. Because counts were too low, approximately 15 rarely observed V segments, including chromosome 9 orphons, were excluded from the earlier analysis of fewer than 650 of the donors. An association between a missense DCLRE1C variant and V-gene and J-gene trimming of TCR beta chains was found in a later genetic analysis and replicated in an independent cohort. According to a later analysis, parvovirus B19, influenza, CMV and Epstein-Barr virus appeared linked to several top co-occurrence clusters. This cohort had only TCR beta chains sequenced, and the lack of alpha or paired-chain data limited which features could be detected. A further reported finding was that TCR beta sequences accurately predicted the HLA-A and HLA-B alleles for most subjects in the first cohort. A cluster of highly shared sequence variants was judged likely to be a technical artifact of the sequencing pipeline. Correlated functional status among segregating V segments might reflect linkage disequilibrium, but an unknown experimental factor could not be ruled out.

The cohort consisted of 600 or so healthy bone marrow donors. All cohort members were sampled while nominally healthy, although unrecorded immune exposures were likely present. The donor was CMV seronegative and belonged to the group of roughly 330 seronegative cohort members. A peripheral blood sample was collected from each donor, and TCR beta sequencing was performed on peripheral blood mononuclear cells. The Qiagen DNeasy Blood Extraction Kit was used to extract genomic DNA from the blood cell samples. The library came from the immunoSEQ multiplex PCR assay. For the multiplex PCR, a mixture combining 60 forward primers for TCR Vbeta segments and 13 reverse primers for TCR Jbeta segments was used. The CDR3 region of rearranged TCR beta genes was amplified from genomic DNA with a multiplex PCR assay. Amplified TCR beta libraries were sequenced as 87-base-pair reads on the Illumina HiSeq System. Under the source paper's analysis protocol: A later analysis counted about 80 million unique TCR beta chains across the approximately 700 repertoires, and roughly 11 million of these chains were shared by at least two donors. A nearest-neighbor algorithm error-corrected the raw reads and collapsed the reads into unique sequences, merging closely related sequences to remove PCR and sequencing errors. Alignment of CDR3 sequences to IMGT reference sequences was used to assign V, D and J gene segments. For a sequence to be retained, a match of at least six nucleotides to both a V gene segment and a J gene segment was required. Rearrangements were called productive when the CDR3 lacked stop codons and stayed in frame with V and J; all others were non-productive. Following IMGT convention, CDR3 was defined as the stretch from the second conserved V-encoded cysteine up to the conserved J-encoded phenylalanine. In an earlier analysis of more than 550 of the donors, sequences lacking an unambiguous match to a single V gene segment were excluded. In an earlier analysis of 587 of the donors, V segments were called functional above 56.7% productive rearrangements and were called segregating when the between-donor standard deviation exceeded 5%. A statistical classification framework was developed to diagnose cytomegalovirus status using the catalog of TCR beta chain sequences. In a later analysis, V and J genes were assigned by comparing TCR nucleotide sequences against IMGT/GENE-DB human TR gene sequences. A later analysis assigned CDR3 sequences and most-parsimonious VDJ recombination scenarios with the TCRdist pipeline. In a later analysis, every TCR beta chain was defined by the combination of its CDR3 amino acid sequence and its V-gene family, and reads without a unique V-gene family were dropped. As a way to deal with suspected cross-contamination and a sequencing artifact, a later analysis dropped over 550 nucleotide sequences that were highly shared and had low generation probability. For each public chain, a later analysis derived a clonal expansion index from normalized ranks of inferred template counts within each repertoire. In a later analysis, generation probabilities were computed using a VDJ recombination model fitted to out-of-frame rearrangements, and the results were checked against IGoR. A later analysis scored TCR-TCR, TCR-HLA and TCR-CMV co-occurrence with hypergeometric tests, applying a repertoire-size bias correction to TCR pairs. False discovery rates were estimated in a later analysis by permuting HLA or CMV assignments 20 times. In a later analysis, co-occurring TCRs were grouped using DBSCAN, with TCRdist sequence similarity added in when clustering inside HLA-allele-positive subsets. Repertoires with fewer than 30,000 or more than 120,000 public chains, plus five repertoires with anomalous nucleotide sharing, were excluded from co-occurrence clustering. As stored in TCRdb, this immuneACCESS dataset retains in-frame rearrangements with V and J assigned. A fraction of the clones does not appear; measured against another copy, unresolved V genes explain less than half of the discrepancy, and the remainder lacks a known reason. From that table come the V and J calls and clone size; the DNA was used to work out D and trimming. The sample table shows fewer than 200,000 clones, and about 80% are seen once. The ten most abundant clones make up 2% to 2.5% of the sample.

Compared with germline, V lacks 8 bases and J lacks 0 bases; bases without a gene match: 7. The CDR3 has 16 amino acids, counting the end cysteine and phenylalanine. Only CDR3 DNA is held: 48 bases, read in frame from base 1. CDR1 is given as SNHLY and CDR2 as FYNNEI, both from the germline V gene. This clone occurred once. Its antigen specificity is not known. The record has no base qualities; no much larger clone is one base away. The chain is assembled from TRBV2 and TRBJ2-6, and 7 junction bases match TRBD1. Sequenced sample: PBMCs. This TCR derives from a man aged 55-75 years in good health and CMV-seronegative. The CDR3 protein: CASGDRQGSGANVLTF. The DNA sequence is TGTGCCAGCGGAGATAGACAGGGCTCTGGGGCCAACGTCCTGACTTTC.